This TCR beta chain appears in the sequencing data of a study of control samples from healthy donors and cancer patients. Germline CDR1 MNHEY, CDR2 SVGEGT. The germline V and J ends were trimmed by 4 bases and 5 bases, with 17 bases remaining between them. The CDR3 spans 15 residues. Produced via immunoSEQ multiplex PCR; TCRdb's table is partial and in-frame only. The profile shows tens of thousands of clones, 89% of them singletons. V gene TRBV6-2 or TRBV6-3 combines with J gene TRBJ2-5; no clear D. The sequencing input was PBMCs. The sequence was obtained from a man in his 60s with colorectal cancer. CDR3: CASSSMGSARETQYF. CDR3 DNA: TGTGCCAGCAGTTCCATGGGTTCGGCGAGGGAGACCCAGTACTTC.